This T cell receptor (beta chain) stems from a study of blood T cells in healthy people across ages. Study observations and caveats: PBMCs went unsorted, and a conclusive naive versus antigen-experienced comparison was therefore prevented.

Trimming removed 3 bases at V and 0 bases at J, with 7 bases between. This CDR3 contains 14 residues. Germline CDR1 and CDR2: SGDLS and YYNGEE. The second PCR ran about 6 to 11 cycles with a sample-barcoded 5' primer and J-beta primers. TCRdb reanalysed the 5' RACE reads using MiXCR and keeps one entry per CDR3 protein. The sample records around 1,100,000 distinct CDR3 sequences, approximately 38% being singletons. This clonotype was found many times. The antigen remains undetermined. This clonotype was obtained from a man younger than 30 in good health. Sequences were obtained from blood. The chain links TRBV9 to TRBJ2-1; D unresolved. The DNA for the CDR3 is TGTGCCAGCAGCGGGGCAAACTCCTACAATGAGCAGTTCTTC. This gives the protein CASSGANSYNEQFF.